The following is a TCR beta chain sequence with its context. These data come from a study of shared clonotypes between healthy human individuals. Assay: immunoSEQ multiplex PCR; the TCRdb copy retains only in-frame clones and omits some. This table holds roughly 1.5 million clones, 95% to 99% found once. The CDR3 has 14 amino acids. The V and J ends lost 2 bases and 2 bases respectively, with 10 bases between them. From germline, CDR1 is SGHNT and CDR2 YYREEE (reference sequence). Material: naive CD4+ T cells sorted from blood. Subset: CD45RA+ positively selected. This sequence joins TRBV5-4 and TRBJ1-2; TRBD1 is a possible D gene (5 bases). The source is a man between 25 and 39 years old in good health. Here the CDR3 reads CASSFLRDNYGYTF. The DNA of the CDR3 is TGTGCCAGCAGCTTTCTAAGGGACAACTATGGCTACACCTTC. Filled out from reference TRBV5-4 and TRBJ1-2, the complete variable domain reads ETGVTQSPTHLIKTRGQQVTLRCSSQSGHNTVSWYQQALGQGPQFIFQYYREEENGRGNFPPRFSGLQFPNYSSELNVNALELDDSALYLCASSFLRDNYGYTFGSGTRLTVV.